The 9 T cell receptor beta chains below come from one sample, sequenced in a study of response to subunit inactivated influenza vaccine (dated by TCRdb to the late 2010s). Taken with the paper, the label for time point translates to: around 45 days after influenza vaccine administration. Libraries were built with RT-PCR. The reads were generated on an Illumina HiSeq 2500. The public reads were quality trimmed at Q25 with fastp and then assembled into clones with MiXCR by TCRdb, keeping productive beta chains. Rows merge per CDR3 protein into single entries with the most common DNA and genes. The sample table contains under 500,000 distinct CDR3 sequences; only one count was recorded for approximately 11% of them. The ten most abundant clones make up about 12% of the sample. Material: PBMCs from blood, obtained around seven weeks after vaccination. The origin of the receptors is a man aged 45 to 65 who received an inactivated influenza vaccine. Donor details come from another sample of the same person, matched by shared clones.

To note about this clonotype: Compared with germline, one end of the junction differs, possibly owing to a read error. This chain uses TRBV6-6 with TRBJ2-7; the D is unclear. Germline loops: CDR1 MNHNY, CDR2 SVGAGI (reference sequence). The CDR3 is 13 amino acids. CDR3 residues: CASGLDGAYAQYF. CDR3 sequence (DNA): TGTGCCAGCGGCCTAGACGGAGCTTACGCGCAGTACTTC.

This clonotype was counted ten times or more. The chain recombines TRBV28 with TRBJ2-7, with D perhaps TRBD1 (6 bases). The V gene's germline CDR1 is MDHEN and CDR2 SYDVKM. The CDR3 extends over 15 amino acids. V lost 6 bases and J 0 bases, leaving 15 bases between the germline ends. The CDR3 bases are TGTGCCAGCAGACTACTCCGGGACAACTCCTACGAGCAGTACTTC. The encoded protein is CASRLLRDNSYEQYF. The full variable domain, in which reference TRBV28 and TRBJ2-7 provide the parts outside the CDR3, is DVKVTQSSRYLVKRTGEKVFLECVQDMDHENMFWYRQDPGLGLRLIYFSYDVKMKEKGDIPEGYSVSREKKERFSLILESASTNQTSMYLCASRLLRDNSYEQYFGPGTRLTVT.

CDR3 in DNA: TGTGCCAGCGGCCCAGGGGCCGGAGCCTACGAGCAGTACTTC. This encodes CASGPGAGAYEQYF. The rearrangement links TRBV28 to TRBJ2-7; D might be TRBD1 (6 bases). Trimming took 8 bases from V and 2 from J, leaving 16 bases between them. CDR3 size: 14 residues. CDR1 MDHEN and CDR2 SYDVKM come from the germline V gene. Full variable domain (outside the CDR3, taken from reference TRBV28 and TRBJ2-7): DVKVTQSSRYLVKRTGEKVFLECVQDMDHENMFWYRQDPGLGLRLIYFSYDVKMKEKGDIPEGYSVSREKKERFSLILESASTNQTSMYLCASGPGAGAYEQYFGPGTRLTVT.

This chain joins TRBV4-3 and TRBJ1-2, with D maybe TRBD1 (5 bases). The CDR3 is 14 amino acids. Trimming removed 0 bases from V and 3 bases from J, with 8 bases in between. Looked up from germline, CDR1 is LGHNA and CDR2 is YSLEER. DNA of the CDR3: TGCGCCAGCAGCCAAGATCTGGGGGACTATGGCTACACCTTC. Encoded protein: CASSQDLGDYGYTF.

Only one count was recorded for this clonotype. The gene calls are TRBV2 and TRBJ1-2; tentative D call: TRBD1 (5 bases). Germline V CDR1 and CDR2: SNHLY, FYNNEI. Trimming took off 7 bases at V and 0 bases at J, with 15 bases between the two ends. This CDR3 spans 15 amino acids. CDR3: CASTLLRGANYGYTF. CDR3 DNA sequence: TGTGCCAGCACTCTTTTGAGAGGGGCTAACTATGGCTACACCTTC. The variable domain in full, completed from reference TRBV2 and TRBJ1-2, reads EPEVTQTPSHQVTQMGQEVILRCVPISNHLYFYWYRQILGQKVEFLVSFYNNEISEKSEIFDDQFSVERPDGSNFTLKIRSTKLEDSAMYFCASTLLRGANYGYTFGSGTRLTVV.

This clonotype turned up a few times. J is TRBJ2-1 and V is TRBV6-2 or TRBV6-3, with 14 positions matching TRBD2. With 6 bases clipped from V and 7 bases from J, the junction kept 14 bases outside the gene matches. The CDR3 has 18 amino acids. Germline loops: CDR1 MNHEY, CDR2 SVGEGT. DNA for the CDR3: TGTGCCAGCAGCCCCCCGGTGACTAGCGGGAGGGCCTGGAATGAGCAGTTCTTC. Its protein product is CASSPPVTSGRAWNEQFF.

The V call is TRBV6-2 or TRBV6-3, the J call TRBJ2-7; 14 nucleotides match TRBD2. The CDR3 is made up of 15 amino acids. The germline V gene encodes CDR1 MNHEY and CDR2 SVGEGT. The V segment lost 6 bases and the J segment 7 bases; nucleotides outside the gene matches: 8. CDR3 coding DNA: TGTGCCAGCAGGAAGACAGGACTAGCGGGGGGAGAGCAGTACTTC. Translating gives CASRKTGLAGGEQYF.

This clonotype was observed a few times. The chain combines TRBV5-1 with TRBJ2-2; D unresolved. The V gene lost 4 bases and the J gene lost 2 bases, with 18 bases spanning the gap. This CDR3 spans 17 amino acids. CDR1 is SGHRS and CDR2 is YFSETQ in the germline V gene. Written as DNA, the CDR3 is TGCGCCAGCAGCAGCTCGGCCTTGACGGGCAACACCGGGGAGCTGTTTTTT. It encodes CASSSSALTGNTGELFF. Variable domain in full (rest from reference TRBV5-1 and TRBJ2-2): KAGVTQTPRYLIKTRGQQVTLSCSPISGHRSVSWYQQTPGQGLQFLFEYFSETQRNKGNFPGRFSGRQFSNSRSEMNVSTLELGDSALYLCASSSSALTGNTGELFFGEGSRLTVL.

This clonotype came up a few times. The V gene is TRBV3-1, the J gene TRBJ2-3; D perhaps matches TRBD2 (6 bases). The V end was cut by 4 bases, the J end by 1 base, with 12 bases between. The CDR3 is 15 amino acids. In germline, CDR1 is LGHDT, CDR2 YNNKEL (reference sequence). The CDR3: CASSPEGRGTDTQYF. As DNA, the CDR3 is TGTGCCAGCAGCCCGGAGGGCCGCGGCACAGATACGCAGTATTTT.